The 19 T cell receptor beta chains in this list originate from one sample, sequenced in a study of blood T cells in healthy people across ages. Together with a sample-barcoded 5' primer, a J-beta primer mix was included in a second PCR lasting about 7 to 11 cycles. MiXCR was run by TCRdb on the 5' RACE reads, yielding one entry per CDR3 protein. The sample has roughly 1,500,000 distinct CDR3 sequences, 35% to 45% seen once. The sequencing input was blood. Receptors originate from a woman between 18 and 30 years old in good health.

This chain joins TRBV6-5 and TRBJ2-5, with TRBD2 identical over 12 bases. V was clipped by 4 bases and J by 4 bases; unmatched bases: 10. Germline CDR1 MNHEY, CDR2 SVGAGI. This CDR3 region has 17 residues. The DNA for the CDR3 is TGTGCCAGCAGTTCCCGGGCTAGCGGGAGGGCCCCAGAGACCCAGTACTTC. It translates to CASSSRASGRAPETQYF.

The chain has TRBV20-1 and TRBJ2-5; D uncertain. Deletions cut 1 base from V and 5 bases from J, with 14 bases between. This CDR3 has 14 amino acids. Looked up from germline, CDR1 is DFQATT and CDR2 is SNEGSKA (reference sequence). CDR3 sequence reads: CSARVIPVTETQYF. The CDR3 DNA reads TGCAGTGCTAGAGTAATCCCGGTTACGGAGACCCAGTACTTC.

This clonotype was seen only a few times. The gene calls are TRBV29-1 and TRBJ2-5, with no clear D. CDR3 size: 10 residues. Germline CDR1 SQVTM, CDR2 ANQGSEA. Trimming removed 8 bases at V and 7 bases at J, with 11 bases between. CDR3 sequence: CSPNKGTQYF. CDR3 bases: TGCAGCCCCAACAAAGGGACCCAGTACTTC.

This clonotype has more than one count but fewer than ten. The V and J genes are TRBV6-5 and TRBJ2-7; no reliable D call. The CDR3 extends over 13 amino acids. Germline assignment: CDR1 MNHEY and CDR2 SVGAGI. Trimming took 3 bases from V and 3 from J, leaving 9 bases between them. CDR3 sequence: CASSYGFNYEQYF. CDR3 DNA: TGTGCCAGCAGTTATGGGTTTAACTACGAGCAGTACTTC.

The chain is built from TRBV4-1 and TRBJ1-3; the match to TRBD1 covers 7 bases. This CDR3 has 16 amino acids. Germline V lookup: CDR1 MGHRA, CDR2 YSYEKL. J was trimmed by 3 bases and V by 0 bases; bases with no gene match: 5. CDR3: CASSQDPRGFGNTIYF. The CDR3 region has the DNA TGCGCCAGCAGCCAAGATCCCAGGGGGTTTGGAAACACCATATATTTT.

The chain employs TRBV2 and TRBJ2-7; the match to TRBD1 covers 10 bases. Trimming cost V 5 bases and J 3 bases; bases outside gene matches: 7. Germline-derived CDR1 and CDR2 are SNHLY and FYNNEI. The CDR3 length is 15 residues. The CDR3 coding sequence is TGTGCCAGCAGTTACCTAGGGGACAGGGGCTACGAGCAGTACTTC. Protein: CASSYLGDRGYEQYF.

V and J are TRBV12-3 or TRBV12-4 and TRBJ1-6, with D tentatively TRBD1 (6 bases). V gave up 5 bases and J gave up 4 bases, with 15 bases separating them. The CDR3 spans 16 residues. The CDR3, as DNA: TGTGCCAGCAGTAGACAGGAGGGCCCATATAATTCACCCCTCCACTTT. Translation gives CASSRQEGPYNSPLHF.

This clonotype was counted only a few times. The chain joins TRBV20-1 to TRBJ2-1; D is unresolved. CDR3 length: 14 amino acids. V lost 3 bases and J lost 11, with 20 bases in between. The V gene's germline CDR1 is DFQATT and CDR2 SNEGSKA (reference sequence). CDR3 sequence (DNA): TGCAGTGCTAGCGGCCGGCAAGCTCCGACCCAGCAGTTCTTC. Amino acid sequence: CSASGRQAPTQQFF.

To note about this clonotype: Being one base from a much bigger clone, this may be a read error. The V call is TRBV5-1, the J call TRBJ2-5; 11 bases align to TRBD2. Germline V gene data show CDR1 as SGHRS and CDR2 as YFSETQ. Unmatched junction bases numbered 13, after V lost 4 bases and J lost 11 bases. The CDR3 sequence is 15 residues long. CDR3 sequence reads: CASSPKTSGVNEQYF. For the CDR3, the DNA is TGCGCCAGCAGCCCTAAGACTAGCGGGGTGAATGAGCAGTACTTC.

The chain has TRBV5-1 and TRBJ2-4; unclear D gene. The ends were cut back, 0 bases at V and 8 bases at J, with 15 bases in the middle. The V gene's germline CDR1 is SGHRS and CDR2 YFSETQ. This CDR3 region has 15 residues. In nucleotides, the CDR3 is TGCGCCAGCAGCTTGGGGCGGACGGCACTTGACATTCAGTACTTC. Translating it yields CASSLGRTALDIQYF. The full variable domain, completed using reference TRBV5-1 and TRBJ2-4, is KAGVTQTPRYLIKTRGQQVTLSCSPISGHRSVSWYQQTPGQGLQFLFEYFSETQRNKGNFPGRFSGRQFSNSRSEMNVSTLELGDSALYLCASSLGRTALDIQYFGAGTRLSVL.

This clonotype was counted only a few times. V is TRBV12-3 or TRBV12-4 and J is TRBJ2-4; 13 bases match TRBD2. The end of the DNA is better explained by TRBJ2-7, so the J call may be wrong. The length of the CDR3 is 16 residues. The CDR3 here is CASSTRLAGGWYEQYF. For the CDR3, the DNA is TGTGCCAGCAGTACCAGACTAGCGGGAGGATGGTACGAGCAGTACTTC.

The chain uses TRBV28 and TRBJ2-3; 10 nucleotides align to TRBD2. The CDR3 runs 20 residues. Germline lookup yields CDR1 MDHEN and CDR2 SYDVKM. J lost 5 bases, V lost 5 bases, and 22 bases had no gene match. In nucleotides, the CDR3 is TGTGCCAGCAGTGCGGACAAGCCAAAGAGCCTAGCGGGAGAAGTAGATACGCAGTATTTT. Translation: CASSADKPKSLAGEVDTQYF.

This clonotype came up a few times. CDR3 DNA sequence: TGCAGTGCTGGATCTAGCGCCCCCTACGAGCAGTACTTC. Its protein is CSAGSSAPYEQYF. This chain joins TRBV20-1 and TRBJ2-7, with a possible D match to TRBD2 (6 bases). The V gene lost 5 bases and the J gene lost 2 bases, with 13 bases spanning the gap. The CDR3 consists of 13 residues. Germline values: CDR1 DFQATT, CDR2 SNEGSKA (reference sequence).

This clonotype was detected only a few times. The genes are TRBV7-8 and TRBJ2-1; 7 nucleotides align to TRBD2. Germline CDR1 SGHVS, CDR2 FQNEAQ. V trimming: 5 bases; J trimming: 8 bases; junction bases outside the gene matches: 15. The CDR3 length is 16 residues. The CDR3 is CASSGKAGSTSDEQFF. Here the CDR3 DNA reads TGTGCCAGCAGCGGTAAGGCCGGGAGCACTAGCGATGAGCAGTTCTTC.

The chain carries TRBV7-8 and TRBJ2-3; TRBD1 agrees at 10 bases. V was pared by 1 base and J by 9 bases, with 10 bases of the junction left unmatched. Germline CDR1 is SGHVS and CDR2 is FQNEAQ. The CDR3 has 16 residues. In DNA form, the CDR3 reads TGTGCCAGCAGCTTAGAGGGACAGGGGCCGGTAAACACGCAGTATTTT. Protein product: CASSLEGQGPVNTQYF.

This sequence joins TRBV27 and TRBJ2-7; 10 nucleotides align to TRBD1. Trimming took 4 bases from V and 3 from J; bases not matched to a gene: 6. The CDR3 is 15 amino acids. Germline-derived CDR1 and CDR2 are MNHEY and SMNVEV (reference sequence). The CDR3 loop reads CASSYRTGGYYEQYF. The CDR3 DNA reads TGTGCCAGCAGTTACCGGACAGGGGGGTACTACGAGCAGTACTTC.

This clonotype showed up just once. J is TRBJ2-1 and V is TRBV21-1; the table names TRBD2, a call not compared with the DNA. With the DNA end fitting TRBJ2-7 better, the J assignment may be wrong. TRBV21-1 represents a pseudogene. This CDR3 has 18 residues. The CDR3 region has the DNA TGTGCCAGCAGCAAAAGTGGGCCGGGGGCTAGCGGGAGCCACGAGCAGTACTTC. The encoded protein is CASSKSGPGASGSHEQYF.

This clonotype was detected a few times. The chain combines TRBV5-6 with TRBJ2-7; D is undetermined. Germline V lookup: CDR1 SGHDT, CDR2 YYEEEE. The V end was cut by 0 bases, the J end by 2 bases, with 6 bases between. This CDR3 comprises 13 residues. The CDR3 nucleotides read TGTGCCAGCAGCTTGGGGTGGCCCTACGAGCAGTACTTC. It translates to CASSLGWPYEQYF.

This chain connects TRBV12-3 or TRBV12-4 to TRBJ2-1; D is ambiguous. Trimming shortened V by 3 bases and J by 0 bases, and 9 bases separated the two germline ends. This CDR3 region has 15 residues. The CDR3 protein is CASSFQMSSYNEQFF. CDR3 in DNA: TGTGCCAGCAGTTTCCAGATGAGCTCCTACAATGAGCAGTTCTTC.